These 14 T cell receptor beta chains were sequenced from one sample in a study of PD-1 blockade in classical Hodgkin lymphoma. Profiled with immunoSEQ multiplex PCR; TCRdb holds only in-frame clones, not every one. The repertoire holds about 11,000 clones, with around 75% as singletons. Every single patient, without exception, relapsed after autologous stem cell transplantation, and brentuximab vedotin exposure varied. The material was peripheral blood mononuclear cells (PBMCs), obtained at baseline. Receptors originate from a human donor with classical Hodgkin lymphoma.

J is TRBJ2-3 and V is TRBV2; D remains ambiguous. V shed 6 bases and J shed 2 bases, with 9 bases lying between them. Germline-derived CDR1 and CDR2 are SNHLY and FYNNEI. The CDR3 consists of 13 residues. CDR3 DNA: TGTGCCAGCAGCCCGCCCTACACAGATACGCAGTATTTT. It is translated as CASSPPYTDTQYF.

This clone turned up a few times. This chain links TRBV7-2 with TRBJ2-1; D is uncertain. Germline V gene sequence: CDR1 SGHTA, CDR2 FQGNSA. Trimming took 6 bases from V and 0 from J, leaving 12 bases between them. CDR3 length: 15 amino acids. The CDR3 DNA is TGTGCCAGCAGTAGTGTAAAGAGCTCCTACAATGAGCAGTTCTTC. Translating gives CASSSVKSSYNEQFF.

This sequence joins TRBV14 and TRBJ2-5; D is uncertain. In germline, CDR1 is SGHDN, CDR2 FVKESK. The CDR3 extends over 17 amino acids. With 1 base removed from V and 6 bases from J, the gap between germline ends came to 21 bases. The CDR3 DNA sequence: TGTGCCAGCAGCCAAGGGCAAGGTAGCCCCATACGAAAGACCCAGTACTTC. This sequence encodes CASSQGQGSPIRKTQYF.

This chain joins TRBV5-6 and TRBJ2-1; possibly TRBD1 or TRBD2 for D (5 bases each). The V gene lost 0 bases and the J gene lost 13 bases, with 11 bases spanning the gap. The CDR3 totals 12 residues. CDR1 SGHDT and CDR2 YYEEEE come from the germline V gene. CDR3 loop: CASSLGLRDQFF. As DNA, the CDR3 is TGTGCCAGCAGCTTGGGACTCCGGGACCAGTTCTTC.

Only a few counts were recorded for this clone. V usage is TRBV29-1 and J usage is TRBJ1-2; TRBD1 might be the D (5 bases). This CDR3 spans 12 amino acids. The V end lost 6 bases, the J end lost 3 bases, and 11 bases lay between the germline ends. Germline V lookup: CDR1 SQVTM, CDR2 ANQGSEA. The CDR3 protein is CSVREGDYGYTF. CDR3 coding DNA: TGCAGCGTCAGGGAGGGAGACTATGGCTACACCTTC.

The chain has TRBV9 and TRBJ1-5, with unresolved D. V dropped 4 bases and J dropped 4 bases, with 12 bases sitting between them. There are 14 residues in the CDR3. The germline gives CDR1 SGDLS, CDR2 YYNGEE. The CDR3 is CASSSAPQNQPQHF. In DNA, the CDR3 is TGTGCCAGCAGCTCCGCGCCACAGAATCAGCCCCAGCATTTT.

The rearrangement links TRBV7-6 to TRBJ2-1, with D possibly TRBD2 on 8 matching bases. This CDR3 comprises 15 residues. Deletions cut 3 bases from V and 8 bases from J, with 17 bases between. From germline, CDR1 is SGHVS and CDR2 FNYEAQ. The DNA for the CDR3 is TGTGCCAGCAGCTTGGGACTAGGGGGCTTGGATGAGCAGTTCTTC. This translates into CASSLGLGGLDEQFF.

The chain uses TRBV4-3 and TRBJ2-3; 7 bases are a match to TRBD1. This CDR3 has 16 amino acids. The germline V gene has CDR1 LGHNA and CDR2 YSLEER. The V segment lost 0 bases and the J segment 6 bases; nucleotides outside the gene matches: 9. CDR3 region: CASSQDLTRGPDTQYF. DNA for the CDR3: TGCGCCAGCAGCCAAGATCTAACTAGGGGGCCTGATACGCAGTATTTT.

V is TRBV5-6 and J is TRBJ1-1, with TRBD1 matching over 11 bases. Germline loops: CDR1 SGHDT, CDR2 YYEEEE. Trimming removed 3 bases from V and 7 bases from J; junction bases left unmatched: 5. The CDR3 is made up of 14 amino acids. DNA of the CDR3: TGTGCCAGCAGCTGGGGACAGGGGGTCAGTGAAGCTTTCTTT. Its translation: CASSWGQGVSEAFF.

V usage is TRBV27 and J usage is TRBJ1-4; D call uncertain. The CDR3 runs 16 residues. Deletions cut 5 bases from V and 0 bases from J, with 13 bases between. From germline, CDR1 is MNHEY and CDR2 SMNVEV (reference sequence). The CDR3 loop reads CASSPPLGATNEKLFF. CDR3 nucleotide sequence: TGTGCCAGCAGTCCTCCCCTGGGTGCAACTAATGAAAAACTGTTTTTT.

The J gene is TRBJ2-5, the V gene TRBV4-3, with 9 bases matching TRBD2. The CDR3 spans 15 residues. Germline V gene sequence: CDR1 LGHNA, CDR2 YSLEER. Unmatched junction bases numbered 7, after V lost 4 bases and J lost 4 bases. Here the CDR3 reads CASSLTGTSLETQYF. The CDR3 DNA sequence: TGCGCCAGCAGCCTCACCGGGACTAGCTTAGAGACCCAGTACTTC.

This clone was recorded a few times. The J gene is TRBJ2-7, the V gene TRBV10-2; no clear D. Germline CDR1 reads WSHSY; CDR2 reads SAAADI. V was clipped by 6 bases and J by 6 bases, with 15 bases between them. This CDR3 region has 13 residues. CDR3 residues: CASSHDRRSEQYF. The DNA for the CDR3 is TGCGCCAGCAGCCACGATAGAAGGAGCGAGCAGTACTTC.

This clone has only one observation. The chain uses TRBV28 and TRBJ2-1; no firm D call. The CDR3 consists of 15 residues. V lost 2 bases and J 0 bases, leaving 8 bases between the germline ends. Germline values: CDR1 MDHEN, CDR2 SYDVKM. CDR3: CASSLISPSYNEQFF. The CDR3 coding sequence is TGTGCCAGCAGTTTAATATCTCCCTCCTACAATGAGCAGTTCTTC.

The rearrangement uses TRBV5-1 and TRBJ2-3; D is possibly TRBD1 or TRBD2 (5 bases each). Deletions cut 1 base from V and 2 bases from J, with 11 bases between. The CDR3 contains 15 residues. Germline V lookup: CDR1 SGHRS, CDR2 YFSETQ. CDR3 sequence reads: CASSLYGTHTDTQYF. Here the CDR3 DNA reads TGCGCCAGCAGCTTGTATGGGACCCACACAGATACGCAGTATTTT.